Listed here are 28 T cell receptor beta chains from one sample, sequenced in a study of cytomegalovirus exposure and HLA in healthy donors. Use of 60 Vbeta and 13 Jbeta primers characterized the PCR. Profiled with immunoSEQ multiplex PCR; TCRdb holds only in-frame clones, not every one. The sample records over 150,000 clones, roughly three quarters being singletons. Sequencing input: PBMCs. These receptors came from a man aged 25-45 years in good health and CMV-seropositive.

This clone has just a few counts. The CDR3 DNA follows: TGTGCCAGCAATGAGGGACAGGGTTACGAGCAGTACTTC. Translation gives CASNEGQGYEQYF. The chain recombines TRBV2 with TRBJ2-7; TRBD1 matches at 9 bases. This CDR3 has 13 residues. CDR1 and CDR2 (germline): SNHLY, FYNNEI. V trimming: 7 bases; J trimming: 4 bases; junction bases outside the gene matches: 5. Drawing the rest from reference TRBV2 and TRBJ2-7, the complete variable domain is EPEVTQTPSHQVTQMGQEVILRCVPISNHLYFYWYRQILGQKVEFLVSFYNNEISEKSEIFDDQFSVERPDGSNFTLKIRSTKLEDSAMYFCASNEGQGYEQYFGPGTRLTVT.

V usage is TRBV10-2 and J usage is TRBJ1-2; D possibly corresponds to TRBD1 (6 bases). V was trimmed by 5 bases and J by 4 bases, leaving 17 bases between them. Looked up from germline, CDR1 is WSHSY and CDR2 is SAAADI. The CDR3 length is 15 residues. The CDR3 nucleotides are TGCGCCAGCAGTTCCCGACAGGCTGGGGGCTATGGCTACACCTTC. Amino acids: CASSSRQAGGYGYTF.

The CDR3 sequence: CASSLKRQDWDYEQYF. In nucleotides, the CDR3 is TGTGCCAGCAGTTTAAAGAGACAGGATTGGGACTACGAGCAGTACTTC. This sequence joins TRBV28 and TRBJ2-7; the D gene is possibly TRBD1 (6 bases). This CDR3 has 16 residues. The germline gives CDR1 MDHEN, CDR2 SYDVKM. Trimming cost V 2 bases and J 3 bases, with 17 bases left between them.

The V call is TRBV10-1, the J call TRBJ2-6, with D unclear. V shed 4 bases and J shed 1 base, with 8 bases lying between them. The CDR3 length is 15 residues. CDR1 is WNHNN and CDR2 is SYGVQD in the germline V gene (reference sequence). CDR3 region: CASSGSQSGANVLTF. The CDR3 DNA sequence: TGCGCCAGCAGTGGATCCCAGTCTGGGGCCAACGTCCTGACTTTC.

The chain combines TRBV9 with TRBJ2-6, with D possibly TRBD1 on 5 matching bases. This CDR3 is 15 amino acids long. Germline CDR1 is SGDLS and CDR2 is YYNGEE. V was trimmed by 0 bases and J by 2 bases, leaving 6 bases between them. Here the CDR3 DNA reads TGTGCCAGCAGCGTAGAAGGGGCTGGGGCCAACGTCCTGACTTTC. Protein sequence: CASSVEGAGANVLTF.

The CDR3 region has the DNA TGTGCCAGCAGCTACAGGTGGCAGACTAACTATGGCTACACCTTC. Its translation: CASSYRWQTNYGYTF. The J gene is TRBJ1-2, the V gene TRBV6-1, with a possible D match to TRBD1 (5 bases). With 6 bases removed from V and 0 bases from J, the gap between germline ends came to 14 bases. The germline gives CDR1 MNHNS, CDR2 SASEGT. CDR3 size: 15 residues.

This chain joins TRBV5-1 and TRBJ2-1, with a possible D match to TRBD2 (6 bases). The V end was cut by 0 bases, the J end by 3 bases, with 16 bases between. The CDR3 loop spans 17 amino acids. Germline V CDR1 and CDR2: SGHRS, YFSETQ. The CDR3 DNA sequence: TGCGCCAGCAGCTTGGAGGGTCCGGCGGGGATCTACAATGAGCAGTTCTTC. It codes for CASSLEGPAGIYNEQFF.

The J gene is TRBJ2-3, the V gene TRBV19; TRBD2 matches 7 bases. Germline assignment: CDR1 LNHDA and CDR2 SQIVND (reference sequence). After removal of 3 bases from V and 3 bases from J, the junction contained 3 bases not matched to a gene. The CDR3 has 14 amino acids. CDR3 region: CASSIMGGTDTQYF. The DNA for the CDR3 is TGTGCCAGTAGTATTATGGGAGGGACAGATACGCAGTATTTT.

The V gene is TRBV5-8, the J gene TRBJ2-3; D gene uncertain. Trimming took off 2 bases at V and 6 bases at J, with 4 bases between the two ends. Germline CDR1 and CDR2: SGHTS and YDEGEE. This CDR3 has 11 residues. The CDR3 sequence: CASSLTDTQYF. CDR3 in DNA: TGTGCCAGCAGCTTAACTGATACGCAGTATTTT.

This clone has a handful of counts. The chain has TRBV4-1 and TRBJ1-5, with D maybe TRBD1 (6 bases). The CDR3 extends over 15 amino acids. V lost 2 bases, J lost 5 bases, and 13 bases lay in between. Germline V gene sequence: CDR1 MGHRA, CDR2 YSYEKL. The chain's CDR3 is CASSQSWTDDQPQHF. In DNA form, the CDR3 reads TGCGCCAGCAGCCAATCCTGGACAGATGATCAGCCCCAGCATTTT.

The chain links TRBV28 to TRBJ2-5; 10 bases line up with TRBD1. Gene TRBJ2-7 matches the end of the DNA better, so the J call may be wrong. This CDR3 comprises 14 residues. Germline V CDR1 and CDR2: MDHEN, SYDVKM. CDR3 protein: CASNDRGPGYEQYF. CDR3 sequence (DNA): TGTGCCAGCAACGACAGGGGGCCGGGCTACGAGCAGTACTTC.

This CDR3 is CASSASGLAVETQYF. The DNA of the CDR3 is TGTGCCAGCAGCGCCTCGGGACTAGCGGTAGAGACCCAGTACTTC. The genes are TRBV9 and TRBJ2-5; TRBD2 matches at 11 bases. The junction had 5 bases not matched to a gene; V was cut back by 3 bases and J by 4 bases. This CDR3 comprises 15 residues. Germline V gives CDR1 SGDLS, CDR2 YYNGEE. Looking up the rest from reference TRBV9 and TRBJ2-5 gives the full variable domain: DSGVTQTPKHLITATGQRVTLRCSPRSGDLSVYWYQQSLDQGLQFLIQYYNGEERAKGNILERFSAQQFPDLHSELNLSSLELGDSALYFCASSASGLAVETQYFGPGTRLLVL.

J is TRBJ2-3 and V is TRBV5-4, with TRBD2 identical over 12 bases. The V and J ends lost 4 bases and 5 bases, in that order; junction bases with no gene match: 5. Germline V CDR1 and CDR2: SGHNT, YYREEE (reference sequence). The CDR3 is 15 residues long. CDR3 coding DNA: TGTGCCAGCAGCGATACTAGCGGGGGGTTAGATACGCAGTATTTT. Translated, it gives CASSDTSGGLDTQYF.

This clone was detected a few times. CDR3 amino acids: CASSSHPGTSGRWADTQYF. DNA of the CDR3: TGTGCCAGCAGTTCTCATCCCGGGACTAGCGGGAGGTGGGCAGATACGCAGTATTTT. The chain carries TRBV28 and TRBJ2-3; 15 bases line up with TRBD2. The CDR3 is made up of 19 amino acids. After removal of 4 bases from V and 4 bases from J, the junction contained 12 bases not matched to a gene. CDR1 is MDHEN and CDR2 is SYDVKM in the germline V gene.

The DNA for the CDR3 is TGTGCCATCAGTGGACAGGGTGAAGCTTTCTTT. Its translation is CAISGQGEAFF. The chain has TRBV10-3 and TRBJ1-1; TRBD1 matches 7 bases. Germline assignment: CDR1 ENHRY and CDR2 SYGVKD. Trimming took 4 bases from V and 7 from J; bases not matched to a gene: 0. This CDR3 contains 11 residues.

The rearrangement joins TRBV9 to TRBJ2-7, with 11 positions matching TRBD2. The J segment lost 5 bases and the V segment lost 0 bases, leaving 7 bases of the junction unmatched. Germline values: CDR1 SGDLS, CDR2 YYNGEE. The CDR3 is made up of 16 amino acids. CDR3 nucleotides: TGTGCCAGCAGCGTAGGATTAGCGGGAGGGCCCCACGAGCAGTACTTC. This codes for CASSVGLAGGPHEQYF.

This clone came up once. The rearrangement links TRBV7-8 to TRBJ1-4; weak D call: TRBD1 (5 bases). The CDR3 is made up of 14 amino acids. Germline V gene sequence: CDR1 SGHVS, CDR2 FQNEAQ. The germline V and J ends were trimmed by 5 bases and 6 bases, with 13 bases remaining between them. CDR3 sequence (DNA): TGTGCCAGCAGCCGGCAGGGTGGTGATGAAAAACTGTTTTTT. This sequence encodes CASSRQGGDEKLFF.

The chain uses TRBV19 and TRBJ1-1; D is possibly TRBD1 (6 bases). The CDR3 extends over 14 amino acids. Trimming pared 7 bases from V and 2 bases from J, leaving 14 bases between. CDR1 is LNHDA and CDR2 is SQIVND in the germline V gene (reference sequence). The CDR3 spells CASNKDRVNTEAFF. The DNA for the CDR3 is TGTGCCAGTAATAAGGACAGAGTTAACACTGAAGCTTTCTTT.

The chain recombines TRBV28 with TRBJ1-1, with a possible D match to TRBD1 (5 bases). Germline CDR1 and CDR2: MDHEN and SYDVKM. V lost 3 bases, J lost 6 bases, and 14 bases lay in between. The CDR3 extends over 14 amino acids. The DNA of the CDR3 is TGTGCCAGCAGTTTTCGGACTCGGGGGGCTGAAGCTTTCTTT. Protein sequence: CASSFRTRGAEAFF.

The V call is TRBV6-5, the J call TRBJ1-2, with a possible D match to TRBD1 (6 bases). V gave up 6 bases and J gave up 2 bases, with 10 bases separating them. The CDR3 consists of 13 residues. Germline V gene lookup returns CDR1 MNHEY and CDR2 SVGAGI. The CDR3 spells CASSVGQNYGYTF. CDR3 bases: TGTGCCAGCAGCGTCGGACAGAACTATGGCTACACCTTC.

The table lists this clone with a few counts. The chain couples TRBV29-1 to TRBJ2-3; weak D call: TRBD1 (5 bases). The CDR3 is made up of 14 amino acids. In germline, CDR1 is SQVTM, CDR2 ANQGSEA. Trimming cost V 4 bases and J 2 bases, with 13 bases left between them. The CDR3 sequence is CSVAWGSNTDTQYF. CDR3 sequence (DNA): TGCAGCGTTGCCTGGGGCTCCAACACAGATACGCAGTATTTT.

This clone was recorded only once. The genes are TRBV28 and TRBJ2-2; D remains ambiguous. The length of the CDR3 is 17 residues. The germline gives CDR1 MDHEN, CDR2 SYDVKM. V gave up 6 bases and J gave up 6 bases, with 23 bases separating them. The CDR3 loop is CASSKLTDAETAGELFF. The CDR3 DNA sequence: TGTGCCAGCAGCAAATTAACCGATGCGGAGACGGCCGGGGAGCTGTTTTTT.

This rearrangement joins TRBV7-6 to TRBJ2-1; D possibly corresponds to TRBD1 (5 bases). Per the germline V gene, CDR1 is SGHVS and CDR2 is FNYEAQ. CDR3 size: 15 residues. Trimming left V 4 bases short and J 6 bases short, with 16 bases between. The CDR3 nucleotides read TGTGCCAGCAGCTCTGGTCAGGGCCCCGCCAATGAGCAGTTCTTC. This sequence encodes CASSSGQGPANEQFF.

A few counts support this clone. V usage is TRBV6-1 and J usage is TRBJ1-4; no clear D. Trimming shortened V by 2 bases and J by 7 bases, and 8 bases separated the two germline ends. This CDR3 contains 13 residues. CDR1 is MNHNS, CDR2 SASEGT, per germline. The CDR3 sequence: CASSEPGAEKLFF. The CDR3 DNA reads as TGTGCCAGCAGTGAACCGGGTGCTGAAAAACTGTTTTTT.

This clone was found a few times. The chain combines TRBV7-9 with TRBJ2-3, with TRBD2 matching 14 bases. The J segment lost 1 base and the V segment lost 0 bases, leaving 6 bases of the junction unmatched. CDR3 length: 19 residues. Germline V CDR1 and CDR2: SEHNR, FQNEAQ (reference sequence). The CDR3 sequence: CASSLANPGLAGGTDTQYF. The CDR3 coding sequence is TGTGCCAGCAGCTTAGCCAACCCGGGACTAGCGGGGGGCACAGATACGCAGTATTTT.

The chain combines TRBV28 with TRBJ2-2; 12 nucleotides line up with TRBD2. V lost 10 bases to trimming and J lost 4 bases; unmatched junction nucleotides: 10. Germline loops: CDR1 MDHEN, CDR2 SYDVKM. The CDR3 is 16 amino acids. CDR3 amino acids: CATQETSGRGTGELFF. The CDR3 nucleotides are TGTGCCACACAAGAGACTAGCGGGAGAGGCACCGGGGAGCTGTTTTTT. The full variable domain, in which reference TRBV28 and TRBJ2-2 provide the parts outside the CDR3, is DVKVTQSSRYLVKRTGEKVFLECVQDMDHENMFWYRQDPGLGLRLIYFSYDVKMKEKGDIPEGYSVSREKKERFSLILESASTNQTSMYLCATQETSGRGTGELFFGEGSRLTVL.

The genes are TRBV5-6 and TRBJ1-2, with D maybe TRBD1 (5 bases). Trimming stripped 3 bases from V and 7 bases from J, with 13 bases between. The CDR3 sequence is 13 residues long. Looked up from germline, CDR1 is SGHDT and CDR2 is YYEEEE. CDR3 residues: CASSWGGIGGYTF. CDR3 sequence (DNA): TGTGCCAGCAGCTGGGGGGGTATTGGTGGCTACACCTTC. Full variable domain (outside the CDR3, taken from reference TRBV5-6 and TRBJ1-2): DAGVTQSPTHLIKTRGQQVTLRCSPKSGHDTVSWYQQALGQGPQFIFQYYEEEERQRGNFPDRFSGHQFPNYSSELNVNALLLGDSALYLCASSWGGIGGYTFGSGTRLTVV.

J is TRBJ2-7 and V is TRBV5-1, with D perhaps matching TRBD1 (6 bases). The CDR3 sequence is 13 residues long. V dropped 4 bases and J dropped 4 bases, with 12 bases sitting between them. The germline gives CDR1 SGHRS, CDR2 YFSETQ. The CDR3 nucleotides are TGCGCCAGCAGCCAGGGGCCCGGGTACGAGCAGTACTTC. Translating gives CASSQGPGYEQYF.